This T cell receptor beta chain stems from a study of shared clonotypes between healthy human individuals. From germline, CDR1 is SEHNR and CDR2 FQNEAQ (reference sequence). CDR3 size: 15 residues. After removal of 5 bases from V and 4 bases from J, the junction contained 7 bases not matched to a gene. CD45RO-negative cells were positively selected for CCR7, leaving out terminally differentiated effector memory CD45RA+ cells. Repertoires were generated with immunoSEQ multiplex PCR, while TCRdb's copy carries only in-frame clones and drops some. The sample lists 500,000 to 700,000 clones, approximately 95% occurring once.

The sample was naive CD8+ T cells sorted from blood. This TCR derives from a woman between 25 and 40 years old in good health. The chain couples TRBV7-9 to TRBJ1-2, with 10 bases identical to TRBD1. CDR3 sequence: CASSRRTGGSYGYTF. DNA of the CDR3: TGTGCCAGCAGCAGAAGGACAGGGGGGAGCTATGGCTACACCTTC.